The clone carrying this T cell receptor beta chain was seen a handful of times. Antigen specificity is unknown. The data derive from a study of tumor-infiltrating lymphocytes in localized non-small cell lung cancer. Study summary: The cohort mixed smokers and never-smokers, several histologies, and some post-neoadjuvant-chemotherapy samples. Resected tumor was paired with non-adjacent uninvolved lung from the same patient.

General observations from the study: Recurrence-free survival showed no association with tumor T-cell fraction. Tumors had more T cell infiltration than uninvolved lung, per TCRbeta sequencing and CD3 counts.

Data came from immunoSEQ multiplex PCR; TCRdb stores just in-frame clones and leaves some out. The sample has approximately 15,000 clones; roughly 43% are singletons. The CDR3 is 14 amino acids. With 8 bases clipped from V and 0 bases from J, the junction kept 7 bases outside the gene matches. Germline V gives CDR1 MNHEY, CDR2 SVGAGI. The source is a human donor with non-small cell lung cancer. Sequenced material: lung tumor tissue. This sequence joins TRBV6-5 and TRBJ2-7, with 7 bases identical to TRBD1. CDR3 DNA sequence: TGTGCCAGCCAGACAGGGCTTAGCTCCTACGAGCAGTACTTC. Amino acids: CASQTGLSSYEQYF.